The present entry profiles one TCR beta chain with its context. Its antigen target is currently unknown. Base quality data are lacking; no much larger clone is found one base away. Other DNA sequences of this sample code for an identical CDR3. For sequencing of the TCRbeta CDR3 region, genomic DNA was extracted from the sorted cells. The immunoSEQ Assay was used for sequencing of TCRbeta CDR3 regions. In TCRdb, the immuneACCESS table is reduced to in-frame sequences with V and J assigned. These tables do not hold every clone; where another copy was compared, an unresolved V gene accounts for under half, and the others remain unexplained. The sample yields 75,000 to 85,000 clones; around 87% were counted once. Together, the top ten hold less than 0.25% of the sample. The data were taken from a study of OX40 agonist ivuxolimab in advanced cancers. For the wider study: Ivuxolimab was an agonistic, fully human IgG2 monoclonal antibody directed against OX40 (CD134), a costimulatory receptor. Intravenous ivuxolimab was administered to patients every 2 weeks at six dose levels: 0.01, 0.1, 0.3, 1.5, 3 and 10 mg/kg. Among the roughly 52 dose-escalation patients, some 19 had hepatocellular carcinoma, roughly 15 melanoma, 9 renal cell carcinoma and 9 head and neck cancer. The dose-escalation cohort was almost 85% male with a mean age of approximately 59 years, ranging from about 20 to 85. Prior anti-PD-1, anti-PD-L1 or anti-CTLA-4 therapy was permitted, and approximately 40% of dose-escalation patients had received checkpoint inhibitors. Partial responses were achieved by three dose-escalation patients, of whom one had hepatocellular carcinoma and two had cutaneous melanoma. Peripheral TCRbeta sequencing was intended to test whether TCR sequence diversity was altered and clonal T-cell expansion was caused by ivuxolimab. The paper covers the monotherapy dose-escalation part of the phase I ivuxolimab trial, which included N of about 51 patients. The study at large found these results: In partial responders in the 0.1-3.0 mg/kg groups, normalized peripheral clonal expansion was found to be among the lowest, especially among CD8+ T cells. The antigen specificity of the peripheral T cells that underwent clonal expansion was not determined. After ivuxolimab, expanded clones were on average more numerous among CD8+ T cells than among CD4+ T cells. At doses from 0.1 to 3.0 mg/kg, clonal expansion was seen in both CD4+ and CD8+ blood T cells between baseline and week 6. Low levels of normalized T-cell clonal expansion were also seen in some nonresponding patients.

The trial excluded patients who had a history of autoimmune disease or who were on systemic immunosuppression. Peripheral blood for TCR sequencing was drawn from every dose cohort at baseline, at cycle 4 day 1 and at cycle 7 day 1. Samples came from an open-label, multicenter, first-in-human phase I dose-escalation trial of ivuxolimab. Adults with locally advanced or metastatic melanoma, renal cell, hepatocellular, or head and neck squamous cell carcinoma were enrolled in the trial. Before TCR sequencing, CD4+ T cells and CD8+ T cells from peripheral blood were sorted into separate populations. The germline V gene sets CDR1 to SGHRS and CDR2 to YFSETQ. The trim is 0 bases for V and 0 bases for J, with a gap of 3 bases between the germline ends. The CDR3 has 13 amino acids, counting the end cysteine and phenylalanine. The retained sequence is limited to the CDR3, 39 bases, with the frame set at the first base.

The sequence joins TRBV5-1 to TRBJ2-5, with the D gene uncertain. The sequencing here drew on CD4+ or CD8+ T cells sorted from blood, taken in a trial of the OX40 agonist ivuxolimab. The clonotype originates from an adult with an advanced solid tumor such as melanoma, head and neck, liver or kidney cancer. The DNA sequence is TGCGCCAGCAGCTTGGGCTACCAAGAGACCCAGTACTTC. It translates to CASSLGYQETQYF. Outside the CDR3, residues come from the reference TRBV5-1 and TRBJ2-5 proteins, so the full variable domain is: KAGVTQTPRYLIKTRGQQVTLSCSPISGHRSVSWYQQTPGQGLQFLFEYFSETQRNKGNFPGRFSGRQFSNSRSEMNVSTLELGDSALYLCASSLGYQETQYFGPGTRLLVL.